Listed below are T cell receptor beta chains from one sample, sequenced in a study of CD8+ T cells in alopecia areata. TCRdb keeps only in-frame clones here, not all; method: immunoSEQ multiplex PCR. The sample yields 200,000 or so clones, approximately 53% seen once. Sequencing was performed on CD8+ T cells sorted from blood. All receptors derive from a human donor in good health. Both conserved end residues are part of each CDR3.

v_gene	j_gene	CDR3aa
TRBV6-6	TRBJ1-2	CASSYIRADGYTF
TRBV6-4	TRBJ1-2	CASSDSYGYTF
TRBV4-2	TRBJ1-2	CASSQDLQNNGDGYTF
TRBV7-9	TRBJ2-3	CASSRPDTQYF
TRBV12-5	TRBJ2-3	CASGLPRGLAGEVTLPDTQYF
TRBV30	TRBJ2-1	CAWSSYSSYNEQFF
TRBV4-1	TRBJ2-5	CASSIIRDPRGTQYF
TRBV30	TRBJ2-1	CAWSGGNEQFF
TRBV9	TRBJ1-2	CASSPPGGGYTF
TRBV29-1	TRBJ2-7	CSVSGLTSGVDEQYF
TRBV25-1	TRBJ2-1	CASSDPIRQGHNEQFF
TRBV2	TRBJ2-3	CASSELGPPTDTQYF
TRBV15	TRBJ1-5	CATSRDPGQAQPQHF
TRBV13	TRBJ1-4	CASSPAGGREKLFF
TRBV11-1	TRBJ2-1	CASSFPLATYNEQFF
TRBV13	TRBJ2-2	CASRTGGEYTGELFF
TRBV29-1	TRBJ2-7	CSVEVVGGGYEQYF
TRBV15	TRBJ1-1	CATNDRSDTEAFF
TRBV9	TRBJ2-6	CASSVEGAPGANVLTF
TRBV2	TRBJ2-1	CASVDTAGTLVSDEQFF
TRBV5-1	TRBJ2-1	CASSLYRYNEQFF
TRBV5-6	TRBJ2-7	CASSLRDSEQYF
TRBV29-1	TRBJ2-1	CSVMGQGSYNEQFF
TRBV4-1	TRBJ1-5	CASSQKAGGADQPQHF
TRBV25-1	TRBJ2-5	CASSESTGRETQYF
TRBV6-5	TRBJ1-2	CASSYTGGPQDGYTF
TRBV5-6	TRBJ2-7	CASSLAGEFHEQYF
TRBV30	TRBJ1-6	CAWSAPTSASPLHF
TRBV27	TRBJ2-5	CASSLRQGYQETQYF
TRBV5-1	TRBJ1-1	CASSLSAENTEAFF
TRBV6-5	TRBJ2-6	CASSSQGSGANVLTF
TRBV7-9	TRBJ2-5	CASSLLETQYF
TRBV29-1	TRBJ2-7	CSAPRGAYEQYF
TRBV27	TRBJ1-1	CASSLGGNTEAFF
TRBV30	TRBJ2-5	CAWTEIGGGGETQYF
TRBV29-1	TRBJ2-5	CSVEGGDIETQYF
TRBV29-1	TRBJ2-7	CSVELGTPLEQYF
TRBV29-1	TRBJ2-3	CSVGSGGTEDTQYF
TRBV29-1	TRBJ2-3	CSVVRTSGGGATDTQYF
TRBV25-1	TRBJ1-1	CASSEYKGEATEAFF
TRBV5-1	TRBJ2-5	CASSSTSGGETQYF
TRBV29-1	TRBJ2-3	CSGDQGTSTDTQYF
TRBV6-5	TRBJ1-1	CASIGGKAFF
TRBV2	TRBJ2-7	CASSELLAGAREQYF
TRBV4-1	TRBJ2-7	CASSQEIGRDEQYF
TRBV5-1	TRBJ2-7	CASSLGGPTYEQYF
TRBV5-6	TRBJ2-5	CASSLAPPTDSQETQYF
TRBV5-4	TRBJ2-1	CASSQGPSYNEQFF
TRBV29-1	TRBJ2-5	CSVLVGGGETQYF
TRBV13	TRBJ2-7	CASSLMRTGGHEQYF
TRBV9	TRBJ2-1	CASSTYNEQFF
TRBV6-5	TRBJ1-1	CASSLGPGGTEAFF
TRBV19	TRBJ2-3	CASSTIAEYTDTQYF
TRBV7-6	TRBJ2-3	CASRPTATWADTQYF
TRBV19	TRBJ1-1	CASTPRGLNTEAFF
TRBV7-8	TRBJ2-5	CASSSRGLETQYF